These T cell receptor beta chains were read from a single sample in a study of sequential checkpoint blockade in melanoma. Clones were sequenced by immunoSEQ multiplex PCR, and TCRdb holds only the in-frame ones, with some missing. Of 4,500 to 5,500 clones listed, 70% to 75% are singletons. The specimen was CD8+ T cells sorted from blood (inferred from file names), collected from a patient given nivolumab and ipilimumab in sequence. All receptors come from a human donor with melanoma. Each CDR3 is given with its conserved first and last residue. A D gene is named only where the DNA matches it firmly. Clone size is given for some rows only: seen once, a few or many times, or a class if the clone is expanded.

DNA	CDR3	V	J	D	size
TGTGCCAGTAGTAACCCGGGACTAGCGTATAGCACAGATACGCAGTATTTT	CASSNPGLAYSTDTQYF	TRBV19	TRBJ2-3	TRBD2	-
TGTGCCAGTAGTACTCGGTATCGGACACAGGGTGGTGAAAAACTGTTTTTT	CASSTRYRTQGGEKLFF	TRBV19	TRBJ1-4	-	once
TGTGCCAGCAGCTTCTACGCGCCCGCAGGGGGCTCGGGCGAGCAGTACTTC	CASSFYAPAGGSGEQYF	TRBV11-2	TRBJ2-7	TRBD1	once
TGTGCCAGCAGTCCCCAAAACCCAGACTACTCCTACAATGAGCAGTTCTTC	CASSPQNPDYSYNEQFF	TRBV28	TRBJ2-1	-	-
TGTGCCAGCAGCACATCACTAGCGCGGTTGGACACCGGGGAGCTGTTTTTT	CASSTSLARLDTGELFF	TRBV13	TRBJ2-2	TRBD2	-
TGTGCCAGCAGTTACTCCGGTAGAGGTGTCTATGGCTACACCTTC	CASSYSGRGVYGYTF	TRBV6-6	TRBJ1-2	-	medium-sized
TGCGCCAGCAGCCAAGATCCCGGGTTAGTTGATGAGCAGTTCTTC	CASSQDPGLVDEQFF	TRBV4-1	TRBJ2-1	-	-
TGTGCCAGCAGTGGAATAGCGGGGGACTTCCAAGAGACCCAGTACTTC	CASSGIAGDFQETQYF	TRBV6-1	TRBJ2-5	TRBD2	-
TGTGCCAGCAGCTTAGGATACGGGACACTAAATGAAGCTTTCTTT	CASSLGYGTLNEAFF	TRBV5-5	TRBJ1-1	-	-
TGTGCCAGCAGCTTGGGGCGGGCGGGGGCCAGCACAGATACGCAGTATTTT	CASSLGRAGASTDTQYF	TRBV11-2	TRBJ2-3	-	-
TGTGCCAGCAGCCCGAGTTCGGGGGGACGTAGTGAAAAACTGTTTTTT	CASSPSSGGRSEKLFF	TRBV7-9	TRBJ1-4	-	-
TGTGCCAGCAGTTTATATCACTCTGGGGCCAACGTCCTGACTTTC	CASSLYHSGANVLTF	TRBV27	TRBJ2-6	-	-
TGCAGCGTCAGAAAGTCGGCGGGACTCACAGATACGCAGTATTTT	CSVRKSAGLTDTQYF	TRBV29-1	TRBJ2-3	-	few
TGTGCCAGCAGCCCCGGGACAGGGAGCTCCTACGAGCAGTACTTC	CASSPGTGSSYEQYF	TRBV28	TRBJ2-7	TRBD1	once